These T cell receptor beta chains were read from a single sample in a study of T cells in Graves' hyperthyroidism and ophthalmopathy. From the multiplex PCR reads, TCRdb called clonotypes with MiXCR, one entry per CDR3 protein. The sample yields fewer than 750,000 distinct CDR3 sequences, around 45% seen once. The sequenced sample consisted of peripheral blood or thyroid tissue (not recorded which). These receptors all come from a young woman with Graves' hyperthyroidism. CDR3s include the opening cysteine and the closing phenylalanine or tryptophan. Each record gives: V gene, J gene, clone size, D gene, CDR3 DNA, CDR3 protein. The D gene is left open where the match is weak. Size tells how often a clone was seen (once, few, many) or the class of an expanded clone, and some rows leave it out.

>TRBV10-3|TRBJ1-2|NA|NA
TGTGCCATCAGTGACCGGGGTGGGGGCTACACCTTC
CAISDRGGGYTF
>TRBV12-3/TRBV12-4|TRBJ2-7|many|TRBD1
TGTGCCAGCGCTCGGACAGGGGAAACCTACGAGCAGTACTTC
CASARTGETYEQYF
>TRBV24-1|TRBJ2-7|many|NA
TGTGCCACCGGCGGGGATACCGGCGAGCAGTACTTC
CATGGDTGEQYF
>TRBV7-2|TRBJ2-7|NA|TRBD1
TGTGCCAGCAGCTTGGAGGCCGGGACAGCATTGAATGAGCAGTACTTC
CASSLEAGTALNEQYF
>TRBV7-9|TRBJ1-5|many|NA
TGTGCCAGCAGCCCAGGGAGTCAGCCCCAGCATTTT
CASSPGSQPQHF
>TRBV29-1|TRBJ2-7|few|NA
TGCAGCGTTGAGGGCTGGGGCAATGAGCAGTACTTC
CSVEGWGNEQYF
>TRBV11-2|TRBJ2-2|many|NA
TGTGCCAGCAGCTTTCCACCTTACACCGGGGAGCTGTTTTTT
CASSFPPYTGELFF
>TRBV9|TRBJ1-1|many|TRBD1
TGTGCCAGCAGCCAACGACAGGGCAACACTGAAGCTTTCTTT
CASSQRQGNTEAFF
>TRBV5-1|TRBJ2-7|NA|TRBD2
TGCGCCAGCAGCGTAGCGGGAGGGCCTTCCTACGATCAGTACTTC
CASSVAGGPSYDQYF
>TRBV5-1|TRBJ1-1|NA|TRBD1
TGCGCCAGCAGCGTCCGACAGGGGAACACTGAAGCTTTCTTT
CASSVRQGNTEAFF
>TRBV25-1|TRBJ1-2|many|NA
TGTGCCAGCAGTGGAGGAGCGCGCTACACCTTC
CASSGGARYTF
>TRBV6-2/TRBV6-3|TRBJ2-7|many|NA
TGTGCCAGCAGTTACTCGCTTCAGGGACACTACGAGCAGTACTTC
CASSYSLQGHYEQYF
>TRBV19|TRBJ1-5|NA|NA
TGTGCCAGTAGCAGCGACCTAGGGAACCCTAATCAGCCCCAGCATTTT
CASSSDLGNPNQPQHF
>TRBV2|TRBJ2-1|NA|TRBD2
TGTGCCAGCAGGGAGTTACTAGCGTTAGATTCGGATGAGCAGTTCTTC
CASRELLALDSDEQFF
>TRBV15|TRBJ2-7|NA|NA
TGTGCCACCAGCAGTTACTCTTTGAACGACGAGCAGTACTTC
CATSSYSLNDEQYF
>TRBV7-9|TRBJ1-2|NA|NA
TGTGCCAGCATCGGGGCCGCAGGCGGGGAGCTCACCTTC
CASIGAAGGELTF
>TRBV7-2|TRBJ1-2|NA|TRBD1
TGTGCCAGCCGTACAGGGGTGGGCTACACCTTC
CASRTGVGYTF
>TRBV3-1|TRBJ1-4|few|NA
TGTGCCAGCAGCCAAGGGGCCCTGGGAGAAAAACTGTTTTTT
CASSQGALGEKLFF
>TRBV7-3|TRBJ1-1|many|NA
TGTGCCAGCAGCCAAATATCCCGCATCATGAACACTGAAGCTTTCTTT
CASSQISRIMNTEAFF
>TRBV15|TRBJ2-7|once|TRBD2
TGCGCCACCAGCAGAGATCCCCGCGGGAGTGAAGGCGAGCAGTACTTC
CATSRDPRGSEGEQYF
>TRBV20-1|TRBJ2-7|NA|TRBD1
TGCAGTGCTAGAGAAGACAGGGGCCGAGGAGCCTACGAGCAGTACTTC
CSAREDRGRGAYEQYF
>TRBV10-3|TRBJ1-4|once|TRBD1
TGTGCCATCAGGAGGACAGGGGAAAATGAAAAACTGTTTTTT
CAIRRTGENEKLFF
>TRBV6-1|TRBJ2-2|many|TRBD1
TGTGCCAGCAGTGGCCGAGGGGGCGTGAGAACCGGGGAGCTGTTTTTT
CASSGRGGVRTGELFF
>TRBV6-2/TRBV6-3|TRBJ2-3|NA|NA
TGTGCCAGCAGTCCCCTCAGCACAGATACGCAGTATTTT
CASSPLSTDTQYF
>TRBV15|TRBJ2-5|NA|NA
TGTGCCACCAGCAGCCAAGAGACAGTAGAGACCCAGTACTTC
CATSSQETVETQYF
>TRBV7-9|TRBJ1-4|many|NA
TGTGCCAGCAGCCGCGACAGTAATGAAAAACTGTTTTTT
CASSRDSNEKLFF
>TRBV12-3/TRBV12-4|TRBJ1-1|NA|NA
TGTGCCAGCAGTTCCCAAGGGGCTTTCTTT
CASSSQGAFF
>TRBV5-1|TRBJ2-7|many|NA
TGCGCCAGCAGCTTGGAACCCGGGACGTGGGCCTCCTACGAGCAGTACTTC
CASSLEPGTWASYEQYF
>TRBV7-9|TRBJ2-2|many|TRBD2
TGTGCCAGCAGCTCCGGGGGGGGCCGCACCGGGGAGCTGTTTTTT
CASSSGGGRTGELFF
>TRBV7-9|TRBJ1-4|once|NA
TGTGCCAGCAGCTCAGCGGAGAGTGAAAAACTGTTTTTT
CASSSAESEKLFF
>TRBV15|TRBJ1-1|many|NA
TGTGCCACCAGCCCAGGCCGCAGGACTGAAGCTTTCTTT
CATSPGRRTEAFF
>TRBV12-3/TRBV12-4|TRBJ1-3|many|TRBD1
TGTGCCAGCAGAACTAAACAGGGGGCTGGAAACACCATATATTTT
CASRTKQGAGNTIYF
>TRBV7-6|TRBJ2-1|NA|TRBD1
TGTGCCAGCAGCCTACAAGGGGACAGGGGGTTTCTCTTGGATGAGCAGTTCTTC
CASSLQGDRGFLLDEQFF
>TRBV24-1|TRBJ2-2|NA|NA
TGTGCCACCAGTGATTTCGGGGCCATCGAGGAGCTGTTTTTT
CATSDFGAIEELFF
>TRBV3-1|TRBJ1-2|once|TRBD1
TGTGCCAGCCGAGGGGGGACAGGGGCCGATTGGGGCTACACCTTC
CASRGGTGADWGYTF
>TRBV7-9|TRBJ1-5|many|TRBD1
TGTGCCAGCAGTCGCTGGACAGGGGAGATTCCCTTCAATCAGCCCCAGCATTTT
CASSRWTGEIPFNQPQHF
>TRBV5-1|TRBJ1-2|many|NA
TGCGCCAGCAGCTTAGCACAGGGTGACTATGGCTACACCTTC
CASSLAQGDYGYTF